What follows are 25 T cell receptor beta chains derived from one specimen sequenced in a study of response to subunit inactivated influenza vaccine. TCRdb redid the calling of the RT-PCR reads with MiXCR, one entry per CDR3 protein. The sample consists of some 500,000 distinct CDR3 sequences, over 10% of them appearing once. The sequences come from PBMCs from blood, collected about 40 days after vaccination. The receptors derive from a man over 45 who received an inactivated influenza vaccine.

This clonotype has more than one count but fewer than ten. Here the CDR3 reads CSARTRDEKLFF. In DNA form, the CDR3 reads TGCAGTGCTAGGACCCGGGATGAAAAACTGTTTTTT. The chain has TRBV20-1 and TRBJ1-4; D uncertain. This CDR3 has 12 amino acids. The germline V gene has CDR1 DFQATT and CDR2 SNEGSKA (reference sequence). V dropped 3 bases and J dropped 6 bases, with 8 bases sitting between them.

The chain links TRBV5-1 to TRBJ2-7; D is perhaps TRBD1 (5 bases). The germline CDR1 and CDR2 sequences are SGHRS and YFSETQ. The CDR3 is 14 amino acids. The V end was cut by 8 bases, the J end by 5 bases, with 20 bases between. The CDR3 sequence is CARARHRIWDEQYF. DNA of the CDR3: TGCGCCAGGGCGAGACACAGGATTTGGGACGAGCAGTACTTC.

This clonotype was seen more than once but under ten times. The J gene is TRBJ1-6, the V gene TRBV6-1, with TRBD1 matching 7 bases. Germline trimming cut 2 bases from V and 10 bases from J; bases unmatched to any gene: 5. The CDR3 length is 14 residues. From germline, CDR1 is MNHNS and CDR2 SASEGT. The CDR3 nucleotides read TGTGCCAGCAGTGAAACAGGGGAGGGCTCACCCCTCCACTTT. Translating gives CASSETGEGSPLHF.

The V gene is TRBV7-9, the J gene TRBJ1-5; TRBD1 matches at 8 bases. CDR3 size: 14 residues. The germline CDR1 and CDR2 sequences are SEHNR and FQNEAQ (reference sequence). V lost 5 bases, J lost 7 bases, and 7 bases stayed unmatched. The CDR3 region is CASSPDRVPQPQHF. CDR3 nucleotides: TGTGCCAGCAGCCCGGACAGGGTCCCCCAGCCCCAGCATTTT.

This chain joins TRBV12-3 or TRBV12-4 and TRBJ1-5; D is unclear. Trimming took off 6 bases at V and 7 bases at J, with 10 bases between the two ends. This CDR3 has 12 residues. DNA of the CDR3: TGTGCCAGCAGCGGTACTTCCCAGCCCCAGCATTTT. This translates into CASSGTSQPQHF.

CDR3 protein: CASKSGGASYEQYF. The CDR3 DNA is TGTGCCAGCAAAAGCGGGGGGGCTTCCTACGAGCAGTACTTC. This chain uses TRBV12-3 or TRBV12-4 with TRBJ2-7, with 10 bases matching TRBD2. The CDR3 sequence is 14 residues long. J was trimmed by 1 base and V by 7 bases; bases with no gene match: 4.

In this sample, this clonotype turned up once. This sequence joins TRBV4-3 and TRBJ2-1; D is possibly TRBD1 (6 bases). Germline CDR1 reads LGHNA; CDR2 reads YSLEER. This CDR3 is 15 amino acids long. Trimming removed 7 bases at V and 1 base at J, with 14 bases between. For the CDR3, the DNA is TGCGCCAGCATGCCGGGTAGGGGGTCCTACAATGAGCAGTTCTTC. Translation: CASMPGRGSYNEQFF.

The V call is TRBV6-5, the J call TRBJ2-3, with 10 nucleotides matching TRBD1. Trimming took 6 bases from V and 3 from J; bases not matched to a gene: 6. Germline V gives CDR1 MNHEY, CDR2 SVGAGI. The CDR3 length is 15 residues. The CDR3 nucleotides read TGTGCCAGCAGCTACCGGGACAGGGGAACAGATACGCAGTATTTT. Its translation: CASSYRDRGTDTQYF.

This clonotype has ten or more counts. The chain couples TRBV20-1 to TRBJ2-1, with D perhaps being TRBD1 or TRBD2 (5 bases each). This CDR3 has 14 amino acids. V lost 3 bases, J lost 4 bases, and 13 bases lay in between. Germline CDR1 is DFQATT and CDR2 is SNEGSKA (reference sequence). CDR3 nucleotide sequence: TGCAGTGCTAGGGCCGGGACCCAATACAATGAGCAGTTCTTC. Translated, it gives CSARAGTQYNEQFF.

In its sample, this clonotype was seen a few times. J is TRBJ2-7 and V is TRBV5-5; maybe TRBD1 (5 bases). CDR3 size: 16 residues. V was trimmed by 2 bases and J by 1 base, leaving 16 bases between them. CDR1 and CDR2 from the germline V gene are SGHKS and YYEKEE (reference sequence). CDR3: CASSLPFMQGSYEQYF. The CDR3 region has the DNA TGTGCCAGCAGCTTACCATTCATGCAGGGTTCCTACGAGCAGTACTTC.

This clonotype showed up many times. The chain has TRBV29-1 and TRBJ1-3, with D uncertain. This CDR3 has 12 amino acids. Looked up from germline, CDR1 is SQVTM and CDR2 is ANQGSEA. V lost 7 bases and J lost 4, with 11 bases in between. The DNA for the CDR3 is TGCAGCGCTGCCGAAGGGGGAAACACCATATATTTT. Encoded protein: CSAAEGGNTIYF.

Notes on this clonotype: An end of the junction does not agree with germline; a read error may underlie this. As DNA, the CDR3 is TGTGCCAGCAGCTACTACGTCAGCTTCAGGGGGCTAAATCAGCCCCAGCATTTT. Amino acids: CASSYYVSFRGLNQPQHF. The V and J genes are TRBV6-2 or TRBV6-3 and TRBJ1-5; 8 nucleotides match TRBD1. Germline CDR1 and CDR2: MNHEY and SVGEGT. The CDR3 spans 18 residues.

This clonotype was observed many times. This chain joins TRBV12-3 or TRBV12-4 and TRBJ2-1, with a tentative D call TRBD1 (6 bases). This CDR3 contains 12 residues. Trimming cost V 3 bases and J 15 bases, with 15 bases left between them. The chain's CDR3 is CASSLQGISPFF. In DNA form, the CDR3 reads TGTGCCAGCAGTTTGCAGGGGATTTCGCCGTTCTTC.

V and J are TRBV6-5 and TRBJ2-7, with D perhaps matching TRBD1 (5 bases). Germline V CDR1 and CDR2: MNHEY, SVGAGI. CDR3 length equals 18 residues. V was clipped by 0 bases and J by 3 bases, with 21 bases between them. The CDR3 spells CASSYSSPTAYRSYEQYF. CDR3 nucleotides: TGTGCCAGCAGTTACTCATCCCCCACGGCCTACAGGAGCTACGAGCAGTACTTC.

The J gene is TRBJ2-1, the V gene TRBV12-3 or TRBV12-4; 8 positions match TRBD2. V was clipped by 7 bases and J by 2 bases; unmatched bases: 10. The CDR3 extends over 16 amino acids. The CDR3 here is CASKTAGEVTYNEQFF. DNA for the CDR3: TGTGCCAGCAAAACAGCGGGAGAGGTGACCTACAATGAGCAGTTCTTC.

This clonotype was counted between two and nine times. This rearrangement joins TRBV7-8 to TRBJ2-7; 7 bases map to TRBD2. This CDR3 is 14 amino acids long. The V gene end was trimmed by 4 bases and the J gene end by 2 bases; junction bases not matched to a gene: 5. Germline values: CDR1 SGHVS, CDR2 FQNEAQ. The CDR3 spells CASSYLADPYEQYF. The CDR3 nucleotides are TGTGCCAGCAGCTACCTAGCGGATCCCTACGAGCAGTACTTC.

V and J are TRBV3-1 and TRBJ2-1; 7 bases map to TRBD2. The CDR3 extends over 14 amino acids. In germline, CDR1 is LGHDT, CDR2 YNNKEL (reference sequence). J lost 5 bases, V lost 2 bases, and 3 bases had no gene match. Here the CDR3 reads CASSQLAVHNEQFF. The DNA of the CDR3 is TGTGCCAGCAGCCAACTAGCGGTCCACAATGAGCAGTTCTTC.

This clonotype was counted a few times. This chain connects TRBV7-2 to TRBJ2-7; D is unresolved. The V and J ends lost 6 bases and 5 bases respectively, with 11 bases between them. Per the germline V gene, CDR1 is SGHTA and CDR2 is FQGNSA. This CDR3 is built from 12 residues. CDR3 nucleotide sequence: TGTGCCAGCAGTCCTGGGGTCCACGAGCAGTACTTC. As protein: CASSPGVHEQYF.

The chain is built from TRBV10-3 and TRBJ2-7, with 12 bases identical to TRBD1. V was pared by 4 bases and J by 3 bases, with 7 bases of the junction left unmatched. Germline values: CDR1 ENHRY, CDR2 SYGVKD. The CDR3 extends over 16 amino acids. The DNA for the CDR3 is TGTGCCATCAGTGCTTATGGGGACAGGGGGCTCTACGAGCAGTACTTC. Protein sequence: CAISAYGDRGLYEQYF.

The CDR3 DNA is TGTGCCAGCAGCTCCCGTATGGGGGCGGGGGAGCTGTTTTTT. Encoded protein: CASSSRMGAGELFF. V gene TRBV5-4 combines with J gene TRBJ2-2; D might be TRBD1 (6 bases). Trimming stripped 3 bases from V and 8 bases from J, with 14 bases between. The CDR3 extends over 14 amino acids. Germline V lookup: CDR1 SGHNT, CDR2 YYREEE (reference sequence). The entire variable domain, with the rest obtained from reference TRBV5-4 and TRBJ2-2, is as follows: ETGVTQSPTHLIKTRGQQVTLRCSSQSGHNTVSWYQQALGQGPQFIFQYYREEENGRGNFPPRFSGLQFPNYSSELNVNALELDDSALYLCASSSRMGAGELFFGEGSRLTVL.

This clonotype was seen ten or more times. The V and J genes are TRBV7-9 and TRBJ2-1; 7 bases match TRBD1. The CDR3 runs 14 residues. Germline V CDR1 and CDR2: SEHNR, FQNEAQ (reference sequence). V shed 11 bases and J 4 bases; nucleotides not matched to a gene: 11. Written as DNA, the CDR3 is TGTGCCTTCCCCAAGGGGGCGCGGTACAATGAGCAGTTCTTC. Amino acid sequence: CAFPKGARYNEQFF.

This clonotype was seen a few times. The genes are TRBV28 and TRBJ2-7; D is unclear. Germline CDR1 MDHEN, CDR2 SYDVKM. V was clipped by 4 bases and J by 4 bases, with 11 bases between them. This CDR3 has 13 amino acids. CDR3 amino acids: CASSSILAYEQYF. For the CDR3, the DNA is TGTGCCAGCAGTTCTATTCTCGCGTACGAGCAGTACTTC.

The chain joins TRBV7-2 to TRBJ2-5, with 11 bases fitting TRBD1. CDR1 and CDR2 (germline): SGHTA, FQGNSA. CDR3 length equals 14 residues. J was trimmed by 4 bases and V by 6 bases; bases with no gene match: 4. Here the CDR3 DNA reads TGTGCCAGCAGGACCGGGACAGGGGGAGAGACCCAGTACTTC. Encoded protein: CASRTGTGGETQYF.

In its sample, this clonotype was seen many times. The J gene is TRBJ1-2, the V gene TRBV7-9, with D possibly being TRBD1 (5 bases). V gave up 1 base and J gave up 1 base, with 13 bases separating them. There are 16 residues in the CDR3. Germline CDR1 SEHNR, CDR2 FQNEAQ (reference sequence). This CDR3 is CASSLESQGINYGYTF. CDR3 DNA: TGTGCCAGCAGCTTAGAGTCCCAGGGCATTAACTATGGCTACACCTTC.

DNA of the CDR3: TGTGCCAGTCTTAAAAGGGCGACAGTTCCGACTTTC. The encoded protein is CASLKRATVPTF. The V and J genes are TRBV19 and TRBJ2-6, with a weak D call TRBD1 (5 bases). The CDR3 totals 12 residues. Germline lookup yields CDR1 LNHDA and CDR2 SQIVND (reference sequence). V was pared by 8 bases and J by 18 bases, with 20 bases between.